The next 19 T cell receptor beta chains were all read from a single sample in a study of shared clonotypes between healthy human individuals. The repertoire was sequenced with immunoSEQ multiplex PCR; TCRdb's copy has only in-frame clones and lacks some. The repertoire consists of 2 million to 2.5 million clones, with approximately 95% occurring once and the leading ten covering about 0.41%. Sequences were obtained from naive CD4+ T cells from PBMCs. Subset of the sample: CD45RA+ positively selected. These receptors originate from a man between 18 and 29 years old in good health. Some clones in this sample may be carry-over from other donors' samples.

This clone was seen more than once but under ten times. V and J are TRBV28 and TRBJ1-5; D not certain. CDR3 size: 14 residues. Germline V gene lookup returns CDR1 MDHEN and CDR2 SYDVKM. V was cut by 3 bases and J by 2 bases, with 8 bases left in between. The CDR3 here is CASSFLMGNQPQHF. The CDR3 DNA sequence: TGTGCCAGCAGTTTCCTTATGGGCAATCAGCCCCAGCATTTT.

V is TRBV19 and J is TRBJ2-7; 7 nucleotides agree with TRBD2. The CDR3 is made up of 14 amino acids. The germline V gene encodes CDR1 LNHDA and CDR2 SQIVND (reference sequence). The V gene end was trimmed by 6 bases and the J gene end by 2 bases; junction bases not matched to a gene: 7. The CDR3 is CASRMSSGTYEQYF. DNA of the CDR3: TGTGCCAGTAGAATGTCTAGCGGTACCTACGAGCAGTACTTC.

V and J are TRBV5-1 and TRBJ2-2; 9 positions match TRBD1. In germline, CDR1 is SGHRS, CDR2 YFSETQ. Trimming at V came to 1 base and at J to 5 bases, leaving 3 bases not matched to a gene. The CDR3 is 15 residues long. The CDR3 DNA is TGCGCCAGCAGCTTGTTGACAGGGGGTACCGGGGAGCTGTTTTTT. As protein: CASSLLTGGTGELFF. Using reference TRBV5-1 and TRBJ2-2 for the parts outside the CDR3, the full variable domain is KAGVTQTPRYLIKTRGQQVTLSCSPISGHRSVSWYQQTPGQGLQFLFEYFSETQRNKGNFPGRFSGRQFSNSRSEMNVSTLELGDSALYLCASSLLTGGTGELFFGEGSRLTVL.

This clone was picked up a small number of times. Other nucleotide sequences from this sample produce the same CDR3. The chain links TRBV28 to TRBJ2-7; D is unclear. This CDR3 is 13 amino acids long. Germline-derived CDR1 and CDR2 are MDHEN and SYDVKM. V was shortened by 2 bases and J by 3 bases, with 8 bases between the two germline ends. In DNA, the CDR3 is TGTGCCAGCAGTTTACGGCAGTTCTACGAGCAGTACTTC. This codes for CASSLRQFYEQYF.

This clone was counted only a few times. V and J are TRBV10-3 and TRBJ1-5; possibly TRBD1 for D (5 bases). V lost 4 bases and J lost 4, with 8 bases in between. CDR1 is ENHRY, CDR2 SYGVKD, per germline. The CDR3 extends over 13 amino acids. The CDR3 nucleotides are TGTGCCATCAGTGGGGGACGGAATCAGCCCCAGCATTTT. Protein sequence: CAISGGRNQPQHF.

The CDR3: CASSLVSPRGPTGGYTF. CDR3 nucleotide sequence: TGTGCCAGCAGCTTAGTCTCCCCCCGGGGACCCACCGGTGGCTACACCTTC. The rearrangement joins TRBV7-2 to TRBJ1-2, with D possibly matching TRBD1 (5 bases). The CDR3 loop spans 17 amino acids. The V and J ends lost 1 base and 7 bases respectively, with 22 bases between them. Germline loops: CDR1 SGHTA, CDR2 FQGNSA.

In its sample, this clone was seen once. This rearrangement joins TRBV7-2 to TRBJ1-4; perhaps TRBD1 as D (6 bases). Germline assignment: CDR1 SGHTA and CDR2 FQGNSA. V shed 2 bases and J shed 7 bases, with 11 bases lying between them. The CDR3 sequence is 14 residues long. CDR3 loop: CASSLRSGVEKLFF. CDR3 nucleotide sequence: TGTGCCAGCAGCTTAAGGTCAGGGGTTGAAAAACTGTTTTTT.

The rearrangement uses TRBV29-1 and TRBJ2-1, with TRBD2 identical over 16 bases. The CDR3 spans 16 residues. V gave up 7 bases and J gave up 1 base; unmatched junction bases: 4. Germline V gene sequence: CDR1 SQVTM, CDR2 ANQGSEA. The CDR3 loop reads CSEGLAGGRSYNEQFF. CDR3 nucleotides: TGCAGCGAGGGACTAGCGGGAGGGAGGTCCTACAATGAGCAGTTCTTC.

This clone was picked up one time. The rearrangement uses TRBV4-1 and TRBJ1-2; D uncertain. Germline CDR1 and CDR2: MGHRA and YSYEKL. Trimming took off 1 base at V and 1 base at J, with 13 bases between the two ends. CDR3 length: 16 residues. The DNA for the CDR3 is TGCGCCAGCAGCCAAGGCCAGTTGCCCCTTAACTATGGCTACACCTTC. Translation gives CASSQGQLPLNYGYTF.

The rearrangement links TRBV27 to TRBJ1-4; no reliable D call. V was pared by 2 bases and J by 11 bases, with 15 bases between. The CDR3 totals 14 residues. Germline CDR1 is MNHEY and CDR2 is SMNVEV (reference sequence). The CDR3 spells CASSLLQHGVKLFF. CDR3 nucleotide sequence: TGTGCCAGCAGTTTACTCCAACACGGGGTCAAACTGTTTTTT.

This clone was seen more than once but under ten times. The V gene is TRBV2, the J gene TRBJ1-2, with 9 bases fitting TRBD1. CDR1 and CDR2 (germline): SNHLY, FYNNEI. This CDR3 has 14 residues. Germline trimming cut 7 bases from V and 7 bases from J; bases unmatched to any gene: 10. The chain's CDR3 is CASTETGGRGGYTF. The CDR3 region has the DNA TGTGCCAGCACCGAGACAGGGGGACGAGGTGGCTACACCTTC.

This sequence joins TRBV28 and TRBJ2-7; TRBD2 matches at 8 bases. V shed 7 bases, J shed 2 bases, and the junction held 13 bases outside the gene matches. The CDR3 totals 16 residues. Germline assignment: CDR1 MDHEN and CDR2 SYDVKM. CDR3 bases: TGTGCCAGCACCATAGACCCTCCGGGACTAGCCTACGAGCAGTACTTC. Translated, it gives CASTIDPPGLAYEQYF.

V gene TRBV7-9 combines with J gene TRBJ2-5; D is possibly TRBD2 (6 bases). Germline V lookup: CDR1 SEHNR, CDR2 FQNEAQ (reference sequence). CDR3 size: 14 residues. Deletions cut 6 bases from V and 1 base from J, with 12 bases between. The CDR3, as DNA: TGTGCCAGCAGGCAGGCGGGGAGCCAAGAGACCCAGTACTTC. Protein: CASRQAGSQETQYF.

The V call is TRBV27, the J call TRBJ2-1, with a tentative D call TRBD1 (6 bases). The V end was cut by 3 bases, the J end by 0 bases, with 12 bases between. The CDR3 consists of 16 residues. CDR1 is MNHEY, CDR2 SMNVEV, per germline (reference sequence). In nucleotides, the CDR3 is TGTGCCAGCAGTTTGCGGACAGACTACTCCTACAATGAGCAGTTCTTC. Amino acids: CASSLRTDYSYNEQFF.

This chain links TRBV30 with TRBJ2-7; tentative D call: TRBD1 (6 bases). Germline CDR1 and CDR2: GTSNPN and SVGIG (reference sequence). The V gene lost 4 bases and the J gene lost 2 bases, with 15 bases spanning the gap. The CDR3 consists of 14 residues. CDR3 coding DNA: TGTGCCTGGACAAGGACCTCAGGGGCCTACGAGCAGTACTTC. Amino acid sequence: CAWTRTSGAYEQYF.

Only one count was recorded for this clone. The V and J genes are TRBV7-7 and TRBJ2-1, with D perhaps matching TRBD1 (5 bases). Trimming removed 4 bases from V and 0 bases from J, with 10 bases in between. Germline assignment: CDR1 SSHAT and CDR2 FNYEAQ (reference sequence). The CDR3 contains 15 residues. The CDR3 DNA follows: TGTGCCAGCAGCTGGGGCTTAAGCTCCTACAATGAGCAGTTCTTC. Translation gives CASSWGLSSYNEQFF.

The chain has TRBV6-1 and TRBJ2-7; possible D gene TRBD1, 5 bases. This CDR3 spans 17 amino acids. Germline V lookup: CDR1 MNHNS, CDR2 SASEGT. V lost 4 bases to trimming and J lost 1 base, with 20 bases between them. CDR3 region: CASSGDNRTPYSYEQYF. The DNA of the CDR3 is TGTGCCAGCAGTGGCGATAACAGGACGCCTTATTCCTACGAGCAGTACTTC.

The V and J genes are TRBV5-8 and TRBJ1-5; D is ambiguous. From germline, CDR1 is SGHTS and CDR2 YDEGEE. The CDR3 runs to 15 residues. V gave up 4 bases and J gave up 2 bases, with 13 bases separating them. The CDR3 reads CASSQRTGGNQPQHF. In DNA form, the CDR3 reads TGTGCCAGCAGCCAACGAACCGGGGGCAATCAGCCCCAGCATTTT.

The chain recombines TRBV19 with TRBJ1-4; D is uncertain. This CDR3 contains 13 residues. The germline CDR1 and CDR2 sequences are LNHDA and SQIVND (reference sequence). With 3 bases removed from V and 4 bases from J, the gap between germline ends came to 6 bases. CDR3 DNA sequence: TGTGCCAGTAGTATCCAAATTAATGAAAAACTGTTTTTT. This translates into CASSIQINEKLFF.